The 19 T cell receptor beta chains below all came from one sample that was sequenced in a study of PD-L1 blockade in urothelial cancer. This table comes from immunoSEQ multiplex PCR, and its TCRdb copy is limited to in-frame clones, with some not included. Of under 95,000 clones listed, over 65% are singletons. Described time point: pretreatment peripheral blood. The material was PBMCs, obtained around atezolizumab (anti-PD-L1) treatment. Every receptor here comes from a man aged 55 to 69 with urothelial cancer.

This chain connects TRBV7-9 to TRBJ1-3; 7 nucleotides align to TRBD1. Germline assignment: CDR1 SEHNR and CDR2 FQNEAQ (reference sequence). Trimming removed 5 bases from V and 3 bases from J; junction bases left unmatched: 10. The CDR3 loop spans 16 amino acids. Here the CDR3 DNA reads TGTGCCAGCAGCCCGGGACAGTTTCTGGGTGGAAACACCATATATTTT. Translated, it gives CASSPGQFLGGNTIYF.

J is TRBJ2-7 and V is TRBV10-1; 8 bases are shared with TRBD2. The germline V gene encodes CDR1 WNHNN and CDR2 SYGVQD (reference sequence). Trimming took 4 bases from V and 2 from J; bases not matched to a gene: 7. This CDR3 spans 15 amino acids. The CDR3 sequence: CASSAQAGAPYEQYF. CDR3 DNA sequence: TGCGCCAGCAGTGCTCAAGCGGGGGCCCCCTACGAGCAGTACTTC.

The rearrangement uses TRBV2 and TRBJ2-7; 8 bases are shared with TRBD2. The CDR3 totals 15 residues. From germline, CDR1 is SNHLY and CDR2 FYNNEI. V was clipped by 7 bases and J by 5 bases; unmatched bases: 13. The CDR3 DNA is TGTGCCAGCATGATTGGTAGCGGGGCTTCCCACGAGCAGTACTTC. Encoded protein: CASMIGSGASHEQYF. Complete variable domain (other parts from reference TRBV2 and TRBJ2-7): EPEVTQTPSHQVTQMGQEVILRCVPISNHLYFYWYRQILGQKVEFLVSFYNNEISEKSEIFDDQFSVERPDGSNFTLKIRSTKLEDSAMYFCASMIGSGASHEQYFGPGTRLTVT.

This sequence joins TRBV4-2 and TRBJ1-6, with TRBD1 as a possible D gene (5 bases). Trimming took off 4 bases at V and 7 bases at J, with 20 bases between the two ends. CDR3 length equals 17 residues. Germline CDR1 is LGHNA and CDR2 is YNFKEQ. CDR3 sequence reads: CASSRDSLPEGNSPLHF. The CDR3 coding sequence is TGTGCCAGCAGCCGCGACAGCCTGCCGGAGGGAAATTCACCCCTCCACTTT.

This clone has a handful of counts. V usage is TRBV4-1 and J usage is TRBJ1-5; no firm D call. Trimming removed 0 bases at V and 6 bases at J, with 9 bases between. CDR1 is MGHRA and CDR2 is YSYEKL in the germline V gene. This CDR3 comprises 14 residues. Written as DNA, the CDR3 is TGCGCCAGCAGCCAAGAAGTGACATTTCAGCCCCAGCATTTT. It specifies CASSQEVTFQPQHF.

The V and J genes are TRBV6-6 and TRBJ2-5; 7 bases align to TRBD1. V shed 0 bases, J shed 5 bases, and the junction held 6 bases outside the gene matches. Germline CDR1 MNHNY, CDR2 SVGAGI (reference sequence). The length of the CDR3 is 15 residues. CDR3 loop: CASSYSKGGSETQYF. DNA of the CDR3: TGTGCCAGCAGTTACTCGAAAGGGGGCTCCGAGACCCAGTACTTC.

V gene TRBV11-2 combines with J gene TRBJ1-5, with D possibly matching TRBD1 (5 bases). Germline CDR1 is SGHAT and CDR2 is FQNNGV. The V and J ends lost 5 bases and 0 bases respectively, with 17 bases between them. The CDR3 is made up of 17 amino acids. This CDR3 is CASSEEGTGLSNQPQHF. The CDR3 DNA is TGTGCCAGCAGCGAGGAGGGGACGGGACTTAGCAATCAGCCCCAGCATTTT. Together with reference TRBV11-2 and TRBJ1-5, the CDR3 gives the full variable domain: EAGVAQSPRYKIIEKRQSVAFWCNPISGHATLYWYQQILGQGPKLLIQFQNNGVVDDSQLPKDRFSAERLKGVDSTLKIQPAKLEDSAVYLCASSEEGTGLSNQPQHFGDGTRLSIL.

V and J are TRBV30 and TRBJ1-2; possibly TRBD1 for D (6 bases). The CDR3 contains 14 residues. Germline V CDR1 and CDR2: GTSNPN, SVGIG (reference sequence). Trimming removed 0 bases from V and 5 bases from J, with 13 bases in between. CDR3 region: CAWSVPNRVYGYTF. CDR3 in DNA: TGTGCCTGGAGTGTACCAAACAGGGTTTATGGCTACACCTTC. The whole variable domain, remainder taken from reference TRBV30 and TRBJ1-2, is SQTIHQWPATLVQPVGSPLSLECTVEGTSNPNLYWYRQAAGRGLQLLFYSVGIGQISSEVPQNLSASRPQDRQFILSSKKLLLSDSGFYLCAWSVPNRVYGYTFGSGTRLTVV.

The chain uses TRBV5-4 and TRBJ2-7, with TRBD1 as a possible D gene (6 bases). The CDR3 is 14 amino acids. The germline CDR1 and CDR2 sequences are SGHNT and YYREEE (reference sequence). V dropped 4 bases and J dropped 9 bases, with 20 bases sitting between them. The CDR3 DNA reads TGTGCCAGCAGCCAACGACAGGAACCTACGAGGCAGTACTTC. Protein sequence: CASSQRQEPTRQYF.

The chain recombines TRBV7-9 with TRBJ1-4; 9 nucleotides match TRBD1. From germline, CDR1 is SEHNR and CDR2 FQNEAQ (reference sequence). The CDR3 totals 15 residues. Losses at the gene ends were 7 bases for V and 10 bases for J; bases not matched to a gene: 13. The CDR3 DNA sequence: TGTGCCAGCACCCAACAGGGACAGGGTAGAAGAAAACTGTTTTTT. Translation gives CASTQQGQGRRKLFF.

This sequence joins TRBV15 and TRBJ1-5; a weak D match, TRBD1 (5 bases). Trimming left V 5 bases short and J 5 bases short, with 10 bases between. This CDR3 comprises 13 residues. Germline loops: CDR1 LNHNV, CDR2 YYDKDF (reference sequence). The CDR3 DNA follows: TGTGCCACCAGCTTGACAGAGGATCAGCCCCAGCATTTT. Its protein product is CATSLTEDQPQHF.

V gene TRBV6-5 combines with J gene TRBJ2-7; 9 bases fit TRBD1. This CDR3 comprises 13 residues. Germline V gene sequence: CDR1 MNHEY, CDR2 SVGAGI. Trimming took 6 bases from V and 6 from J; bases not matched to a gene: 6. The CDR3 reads CASRLTGGSEQYF. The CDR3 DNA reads TGTGCCAGCAGGTTGACAGGGGGTTCCGAGCAGTACTTC.

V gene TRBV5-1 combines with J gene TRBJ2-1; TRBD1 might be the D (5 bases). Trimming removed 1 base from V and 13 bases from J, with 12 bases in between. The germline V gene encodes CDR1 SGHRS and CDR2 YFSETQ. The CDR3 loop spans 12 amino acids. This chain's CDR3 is CASSLYETDQFF. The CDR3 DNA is TGCGCCAGCAGCTTGTATGAGACAGACCAGTTCTTC.

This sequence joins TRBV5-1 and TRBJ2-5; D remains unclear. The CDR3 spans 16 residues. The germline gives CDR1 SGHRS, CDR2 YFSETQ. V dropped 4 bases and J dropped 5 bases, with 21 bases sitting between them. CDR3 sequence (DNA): TGCGCCAGCAGCACACCGGAAGTTGGGCTGGTGGAGACCCAGTACTTC. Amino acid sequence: CASSTPEVGLVETQYF. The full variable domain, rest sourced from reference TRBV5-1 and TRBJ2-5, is KAGVTQTPRYLIKTRGQQVTLSCSPISGHRSVSWYQQTPGQGLQFLFEYFSETQRNKGNFPGRFSGRQFSNSRSEMNVSTLELGDSALYLCASSTPEVGLVETQYFGPGTRLLVL.

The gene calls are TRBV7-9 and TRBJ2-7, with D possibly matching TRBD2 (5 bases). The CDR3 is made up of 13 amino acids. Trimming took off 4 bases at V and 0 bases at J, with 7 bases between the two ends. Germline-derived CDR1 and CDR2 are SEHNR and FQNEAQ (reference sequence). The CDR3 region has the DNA TGTGCCAGCAGCTCGGGGATCTCCTACGAGCAGTACTTC. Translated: CASSSGISYEQYF.

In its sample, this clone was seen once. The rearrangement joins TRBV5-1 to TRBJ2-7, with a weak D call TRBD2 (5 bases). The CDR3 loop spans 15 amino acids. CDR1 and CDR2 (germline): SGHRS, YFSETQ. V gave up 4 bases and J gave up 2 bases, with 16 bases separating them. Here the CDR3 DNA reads TGCGCCAGCAGCATCTCCGGGAAAAAAACCTACGAGCAGTACTTC. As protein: CASSISGKKTYEQYF. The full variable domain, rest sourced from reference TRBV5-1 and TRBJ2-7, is KAGVTQTPRYLIKTRGQQVTLSCSPISGHRSVSWYQQTPGQGLQFLFEYFSETQRNKGNFPGRFSGRQFSNSRSEMNVSTLELGDSALYLCASSISGKKTYEQYFGPGTRLTVT.

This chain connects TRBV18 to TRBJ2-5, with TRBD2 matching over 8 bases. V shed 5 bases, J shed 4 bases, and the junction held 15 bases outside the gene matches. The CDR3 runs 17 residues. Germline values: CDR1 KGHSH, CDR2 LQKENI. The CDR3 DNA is TGTGCCAGCTCAAATATGCCTCCGGGAGGGCCATCAGAGACCCAGTACTTC. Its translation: CASSNMPPGGPSETQYF. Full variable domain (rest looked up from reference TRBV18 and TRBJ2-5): NAGVMQNPRHLVRRRGQEARLRCSPMKGHSHVYWYRQLPEEGLKFMVYLQKENIIDESGMPKERFSAEFPKEGPSILRIQQVVRGDSAAYFCASSNMPPGGPSETQYFGPGTRLLVL.

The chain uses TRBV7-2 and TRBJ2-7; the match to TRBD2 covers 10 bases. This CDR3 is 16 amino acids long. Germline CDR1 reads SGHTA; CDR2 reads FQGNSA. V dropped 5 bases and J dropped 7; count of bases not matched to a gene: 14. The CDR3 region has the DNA TGTGCCAGCAGCCTAGGGAGCGGGAGGGCCCTGGCGGAGCAGTACTTC. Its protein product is CASSLGSGRALAEQYF.

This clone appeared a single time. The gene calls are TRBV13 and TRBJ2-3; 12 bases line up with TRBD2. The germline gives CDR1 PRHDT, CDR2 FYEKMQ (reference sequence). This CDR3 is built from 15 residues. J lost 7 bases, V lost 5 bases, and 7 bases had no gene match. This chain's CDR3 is CASSLTGLAGYTQYF. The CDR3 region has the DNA TGTGCCAGCAGCCTAACGGGACTAGCGGGCTATACGCAGTATTTT.